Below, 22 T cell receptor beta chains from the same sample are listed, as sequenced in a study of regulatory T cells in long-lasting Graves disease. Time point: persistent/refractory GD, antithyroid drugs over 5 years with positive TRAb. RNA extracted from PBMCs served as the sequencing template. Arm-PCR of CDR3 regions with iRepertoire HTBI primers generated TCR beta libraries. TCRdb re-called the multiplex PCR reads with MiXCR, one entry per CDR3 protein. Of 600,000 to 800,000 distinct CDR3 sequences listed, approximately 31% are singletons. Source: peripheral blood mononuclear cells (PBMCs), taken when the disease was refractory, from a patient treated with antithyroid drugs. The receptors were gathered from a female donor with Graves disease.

For the CDR3, the DNA is TGTGCCAGCAGCCGACGGGGTTCTAGCACAGATACGCAGTATTTT. It specifies CASSRRGSSTDTQYF. The V call is TRBV11-2, the J call TRBJ2-3; D is perhaps TRBD2 (5 bases). There are 15 residues in the CDR3. Per the germline V gene, CDR1 is SGHAT and CDR2 is FQNNGV. V lost 5 bases and J 0 bases, leaving 12 bases between the germline ends.

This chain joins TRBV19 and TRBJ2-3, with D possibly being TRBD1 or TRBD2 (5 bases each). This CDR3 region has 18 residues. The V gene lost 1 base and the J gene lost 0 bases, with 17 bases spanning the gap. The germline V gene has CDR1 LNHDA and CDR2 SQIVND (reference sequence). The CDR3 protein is CASSIGWGKRKSTDTQYF. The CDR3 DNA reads TGTGCCAGTAGTATAGGATGGGGGAAGCGGAAGAGCACAGATACGCAGTATTTT.

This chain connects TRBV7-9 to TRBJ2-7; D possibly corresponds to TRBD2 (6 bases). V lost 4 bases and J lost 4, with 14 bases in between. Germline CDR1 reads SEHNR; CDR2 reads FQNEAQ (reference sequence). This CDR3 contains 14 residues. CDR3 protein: CASSSSGGEYEQYF. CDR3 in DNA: TGTGCCAGCAGCTCGTCCGGGGGAGAGTACGAGCAGTACTTC.

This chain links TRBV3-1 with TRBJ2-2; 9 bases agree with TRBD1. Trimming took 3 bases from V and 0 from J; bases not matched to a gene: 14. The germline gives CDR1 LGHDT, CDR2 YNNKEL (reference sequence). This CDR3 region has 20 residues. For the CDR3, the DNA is TGTGCCAGCAGCCACCACCGGGACAGGGTTGTTCTTGCGAACACCGGGGAGCTGTTTTTT. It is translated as CASSHHRDRVVLANTGELFF.

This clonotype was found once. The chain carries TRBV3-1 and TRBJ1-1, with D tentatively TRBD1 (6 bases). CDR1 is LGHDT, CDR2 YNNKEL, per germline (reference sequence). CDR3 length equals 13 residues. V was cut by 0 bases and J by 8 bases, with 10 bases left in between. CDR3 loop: CASSQEGQLEAFF. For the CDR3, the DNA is TGTGCCAGCAGCCAAGAAGGACAGCTGGAAGCTTTCTTT.

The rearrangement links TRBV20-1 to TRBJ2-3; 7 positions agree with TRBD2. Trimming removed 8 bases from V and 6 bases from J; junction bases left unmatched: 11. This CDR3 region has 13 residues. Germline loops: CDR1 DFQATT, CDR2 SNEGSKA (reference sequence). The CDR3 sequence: CSQLTGGADTQYF. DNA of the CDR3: TGCAGTCAACTAACGGGAGGCGCTGATACGCAGTATTTT.

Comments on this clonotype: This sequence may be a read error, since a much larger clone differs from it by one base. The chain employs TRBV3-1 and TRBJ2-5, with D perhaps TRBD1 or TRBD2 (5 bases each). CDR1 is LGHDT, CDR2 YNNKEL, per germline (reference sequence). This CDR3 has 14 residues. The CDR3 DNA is TGTGCCAGCAGCCAAGATCCCGACTCGGGGACCCAGTGCTTC. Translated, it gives CASSQDPDSGTQCF.

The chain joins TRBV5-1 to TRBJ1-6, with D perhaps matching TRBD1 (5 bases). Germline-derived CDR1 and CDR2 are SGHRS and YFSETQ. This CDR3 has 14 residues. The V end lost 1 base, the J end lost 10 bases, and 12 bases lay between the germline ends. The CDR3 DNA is TGCGCCAGCAGCTTGAGTCAGGGATGGTCACCCCTCCACTTT. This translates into CASSLSQGWSPLHF.

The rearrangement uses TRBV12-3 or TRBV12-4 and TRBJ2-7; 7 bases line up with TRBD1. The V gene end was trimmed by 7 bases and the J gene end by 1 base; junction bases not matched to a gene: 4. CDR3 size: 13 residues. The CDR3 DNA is TGTGCCAGCACTTCGGACAGGTCCTACGAGCAGTACTTC. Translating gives CASTSDRSYEQYF.

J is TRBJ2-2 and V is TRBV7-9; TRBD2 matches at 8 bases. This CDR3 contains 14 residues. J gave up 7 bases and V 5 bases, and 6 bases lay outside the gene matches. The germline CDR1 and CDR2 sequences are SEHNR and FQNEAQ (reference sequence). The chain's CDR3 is CASSPLAGLGELFF. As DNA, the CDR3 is TGTGCCAGCAGCCCGCTAGCGGGCCTCGGGGAGCTGTTTTTT.

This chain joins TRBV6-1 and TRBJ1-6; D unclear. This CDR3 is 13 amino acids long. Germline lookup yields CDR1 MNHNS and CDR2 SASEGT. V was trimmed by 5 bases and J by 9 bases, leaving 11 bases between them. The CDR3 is CASSQDPASPLHF. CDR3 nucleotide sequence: TGTGCCAGCAGTCAAGACCCCGCTTCACCCCTCCACTTT.

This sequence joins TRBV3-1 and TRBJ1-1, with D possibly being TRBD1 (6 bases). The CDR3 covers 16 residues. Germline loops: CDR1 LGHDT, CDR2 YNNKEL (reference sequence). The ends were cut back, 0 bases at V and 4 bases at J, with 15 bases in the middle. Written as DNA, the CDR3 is TGTGCCAGCAGCCAAGATAAGCAAGGGGGTGGCACTGAAGCTTTCTTT. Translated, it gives CASSQDKQGGGTEAFF.

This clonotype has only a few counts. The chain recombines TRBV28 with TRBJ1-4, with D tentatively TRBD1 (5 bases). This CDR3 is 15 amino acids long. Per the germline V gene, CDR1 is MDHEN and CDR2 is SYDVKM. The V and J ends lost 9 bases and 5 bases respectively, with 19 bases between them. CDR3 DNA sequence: TGTGCCAGTGCTAAGCCCCGACAGAAAAATGAAAAACTGTTTTTT. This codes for CASAKPRQKNEKLFF.

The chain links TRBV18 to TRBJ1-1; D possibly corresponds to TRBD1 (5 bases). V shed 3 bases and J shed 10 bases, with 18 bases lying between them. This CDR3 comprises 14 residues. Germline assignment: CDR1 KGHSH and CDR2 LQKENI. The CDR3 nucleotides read TGTGCCAGCTCACCGGATCCGGGACGCCAAGGAGCTTTCTTT. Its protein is CASSPDPGRQGAFF.

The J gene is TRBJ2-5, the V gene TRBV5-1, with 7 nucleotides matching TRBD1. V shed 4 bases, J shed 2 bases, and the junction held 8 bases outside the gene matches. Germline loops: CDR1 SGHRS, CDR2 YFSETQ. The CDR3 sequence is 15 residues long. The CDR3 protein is CASSLGTAEQETQYF. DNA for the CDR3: TGCGCCAGCAGCCTCGGGACAGCCGAACAAGAGACCCAGTACTTC.

Written as DNA, the CDR3 is TGTGCCAGCAGCACCTCGCCAGGGGGCGGAGGCGGCTACACCTTC. It is translated as CASSTSPGGGGGYTF. The J gene is TRBJ1-2, the V gene TRBV7-2, with TRBD1 matching 8 bases. J was trimmed by 8 bases and V by 5 bases; bases with no gene match: 13. The germline gives CDR1 SGHTA, CDR2 FQGNSA. The CDR3 has 15 residues.

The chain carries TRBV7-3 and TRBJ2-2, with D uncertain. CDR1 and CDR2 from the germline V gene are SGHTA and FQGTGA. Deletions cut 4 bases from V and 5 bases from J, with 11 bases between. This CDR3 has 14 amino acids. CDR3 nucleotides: TGTGCCAGCAGCTCTTCAGGCTGGACCGGGGAGCTGTTTTTT. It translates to CASSSSGWTGELFF.

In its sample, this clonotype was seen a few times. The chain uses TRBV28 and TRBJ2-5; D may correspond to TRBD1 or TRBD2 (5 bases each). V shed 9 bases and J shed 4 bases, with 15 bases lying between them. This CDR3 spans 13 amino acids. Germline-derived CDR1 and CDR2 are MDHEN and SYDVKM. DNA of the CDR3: TGTGCCAGTAGACTCTATGGGGGAGAGACCCAGTACTTC. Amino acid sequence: CASRLYGGETQYF.

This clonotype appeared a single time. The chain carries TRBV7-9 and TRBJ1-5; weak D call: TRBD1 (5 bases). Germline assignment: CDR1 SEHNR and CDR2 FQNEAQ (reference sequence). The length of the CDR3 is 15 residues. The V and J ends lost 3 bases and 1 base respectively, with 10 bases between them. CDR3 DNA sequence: TGTGCCAGCAGCTTCGGGGGTGACAGCAATCAGCCCCAGCATTTT. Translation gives CASSFGGDSNQPQHF.

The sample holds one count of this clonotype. For the CDR3, the DNA is TGTGCCAGCAGCTCCGTAGACTTCGGGGAGACCCAGTACTTC. Its translation is CASSSVDFGETQYF. This chain joins TRBV11-2 and TRBJ2-5; D not certain. The V and J ends lost 4 bases and 5 bases respectively, with 14 bases between them. The CDR3 extends over 14 amino acids. The germline CDR1 and CDR2 sequences are SGHAT and FQNNGV.

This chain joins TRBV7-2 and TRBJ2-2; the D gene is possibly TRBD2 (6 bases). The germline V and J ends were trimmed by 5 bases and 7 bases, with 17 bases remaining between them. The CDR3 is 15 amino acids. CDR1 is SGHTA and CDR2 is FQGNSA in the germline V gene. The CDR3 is CASSLRGREYGELFF. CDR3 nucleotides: TGTGCCAGCAGCCTCCGGGGTCGGGAGTACGGGGAGCTGTTTTTT.

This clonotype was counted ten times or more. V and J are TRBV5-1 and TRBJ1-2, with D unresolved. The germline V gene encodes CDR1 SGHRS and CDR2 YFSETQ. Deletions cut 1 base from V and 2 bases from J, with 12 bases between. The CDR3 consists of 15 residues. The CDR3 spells CASSLSSARNYGYTF. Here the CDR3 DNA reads TGCGCCAGCAGCTTGAGTAGCGCCCGAAACTATGGCTACACCTTC.